This T cell receptor (beta chain) was captured in a study of T cell responses to AZD1222 COVID-19 vaccine (dated by TCRdb to the early 2020s). As for the study more broadly: AZD1222 recipients whose second dose came at about 4 weeks and those whose second dose came at about 12 weeks were combined into one group, since spike-specific TCR depth and breadth did not differ between the two schedules. TCR sequencing was performed for roughly 240 trial participants, of whom some 200 were given two doses of AZD1222 and around 25 were given two doses of MenACWY control vaccine. Trial participants were enrolled by age into 18-55, 56-69 and 70-plus year subgroups, with roughly 160, 29 and 62 TCR-sequenced participants respectively.

The germline V gene provides CDR1 MNHNS and CDR2 SASEGT. After removal of 4 bases from V and 3 bases from J, the junction retains 8 bases not matched to a gene. Spanning cysteine to phenylalanine, the CDR3 consists of 16 amino acids. The kept DNA is CDR3 alone, 48 bases in frame from the first base. The CDR3 regions of human TCRbeta chains were analyzed by immunosequencing. On the authors' methods: TCRs in the repertoires were matched against a reference library of SARS-CoV-2-specific TCRs that had been generated with the MIRA antigen-specificity platform. Breadth was defined as the fraction of unique TCRs that were SARS-CoV-2-associated, and depth was defined as the fraction of total T cells that were SARS-CoV-2-associated. Using the MIRA data, each spike-specific TCR was mapped to the spike region that the TCR reacts to and placed in a CD4 or CD8 class. Log10-transformed breadth and depth values were compared by one-way ANOVA with Sidak's multiple comparisons tests. Not all clones reach the TCRdb copy of this immuneACCESS table, which keeps in-frame sequences only. Checked studies attribute under half of the gap to unresolved V genes and leave the rest unexplained. The D gene and trimming were derived from the DNA, and the V and J assignments and clone size from that table. For this sample the table gives roughly 150,000 clones, of which about nine tenths were detected only once. Around 2.1% of the sample comes from the top ten.

Sample time point, as interpreted from the label and publication: baseline before first vaccination. Samples from vaccinated people were obtained from the UK trials COV001 and COV002, which included a single-blind randomized controlled phase 2/3 trial of AZD1222 (ChAdOx1 nCoV-19) in healthy adults. For TCRbeta chain sequencing, PBMC samples from trial participants were taken at day 0 and at day 28 after the second dose. General conclusions and limits of the study: Conclusions about previously exposed vaccinees are limited, since just five or six AZD1222 recipients were seropositive for SARS-CoV-2 at baseline. Because no day 14 peak-response samples were available, repertoires were characterized only after the peak T cell response. The whole spike protein was spanned by vaccine-associated CD4 TCRs, and dominant responses were seen in regions 160-218 and 743-854. Participants were mostly white British and included more females than males, and it was suggested by the authors that clonal diversity may have been underestimated. The 56-69-year group was small, and its depth increase did not reach significance, likely because of low power. Reportedly, almost half of the unique spike-specific TCRs recognized epitopes lying outside the regions that are mutated in the B.1.351 and B.1.1.7 variants. After two AZD1222 doses, both the breadth and the depth of spike-specific TCRs were significantly higher than at day 0 and than in MenACWY recipients.

Regarding this clone: It has no known antigen specificity. No much larger clone exists at a distance of one base, and base qualities are not known.

This clonotype was sampled from an adult in good health. The V and J segments used are TRBV6-1 and TRBJ2-3, and 9 junction bases match TRBD1. The source was peripheral blood, collected on day 0 of AZD1222 vaccination. The CDR3 protein is CASSVYRGPKTDTQYF. The nucleotide sequence reads TGTGCCAGCAGTGTATACAGGGGGCCCAAGACAGATACGCAGTATTTT.